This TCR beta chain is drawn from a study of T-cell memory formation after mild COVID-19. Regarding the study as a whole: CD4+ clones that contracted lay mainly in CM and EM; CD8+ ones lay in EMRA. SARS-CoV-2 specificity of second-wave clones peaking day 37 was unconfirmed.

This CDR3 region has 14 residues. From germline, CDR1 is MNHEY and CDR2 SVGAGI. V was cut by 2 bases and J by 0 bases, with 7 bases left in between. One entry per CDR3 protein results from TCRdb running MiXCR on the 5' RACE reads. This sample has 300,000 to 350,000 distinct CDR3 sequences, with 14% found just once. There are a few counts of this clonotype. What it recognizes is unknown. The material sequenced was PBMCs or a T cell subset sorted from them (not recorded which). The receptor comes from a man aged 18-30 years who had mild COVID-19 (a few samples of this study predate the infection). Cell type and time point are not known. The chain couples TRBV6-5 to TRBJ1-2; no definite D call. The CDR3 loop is CASSYDGPNYGYTF. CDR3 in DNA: TGTGCCAGCAGTTACGACGGGCCTAACTATGGCTACACCTTC.